This passage covers 4 T cell receptor beta chains from one sample sequenced in a study of cytomegalovirus exposure and HLA in healthy donors. The PCR made use of 60 Vbeta and 13 Jbeta primers. Using immunoSEQ multiplex PCR, the repertoire was profiled, and TCRdb retains in-frame clones only, with some absent. The sample contains 110,000 or so clones, approximately 80% of which appear only once. Source material: PBMCs. The receptors here all came from a woman younger than 35 in good health and CMV-seronegative.

The chain carries TRBV7-2 and TRBJ1-1, with unresolved D. Germline V gives CDR1 SGHTA, CDR2 FQGNSA. V lost 5 bases, J lost 3 bases, and 13 bases lay in between. The CDR3 has 14 amino acids. The CDR3 DNA sequence: TGTGCCAGCAGCCCGGATATGCGGGACACTGAAGCTTTCTTT. Translating it yields CASSPDMRDTEAFF.

J is TRBJ1-1 and V is TRBV19; tentative D call: TRBD1 (5 bases). The CDR3 runs 14 residues. Trimming removed 4 bases at V and 0 bases at J, with 9 bases between. The germline CDR1 and CDR2 sequences are LNHDA and SQIVND (reference sequence). CDR3 in amino acids: CASSRQTMNTEAFF. CDR3 bases: TGTGCCAGTAGTAGACAGACAATGAACACTGAAGCTTTCTTT.

The chain carries TRBV30 and TRBJ1-1; possible D gene TRBD1, 6 bases. Trimming took 5 bases from V and 2 from J, leaving 27 bases between them. Per germline, CDR1 GTSNPN and CDR2 SVGIG (reference sequence). The CDR3 consists of 18 residues. CDR3 residues: CAWHSGAGKKVRNTEAFF. CDR3 DNA: TGTGCCTGGCATTCAGGGGCAGGGAAAAAGGTACGAAACACTGAAGCTTTCTTT.

V usage is TRBV27 and J usage is TRBJ1-3; 11 positions agree with TRBD1. CDR3 size: 14 residues. The trim removed 6 bases at V and 4 bases at J, leaving 2 bases unmatched. Germline CDR1 MNHEY, CDR2 SMNVEV (reference sequence). DNA of the CDR3: TGTGCCAGCAGGCGGACAGGGGGCGGAAACACCATATATTTT. Amino acid sequence: CASRRTGGGNTIYF.